Described below is a single T cell receptor (beta chain) sequence and its context. What it binds is unknown. Germline V gene data show CDR1 as MNHNY and CDR2 as SVGAGI (reference sequence). The germline V and J ends were trimmed by 2 bases and 2 bases, with 7 bases remaining between them. The CDR3 covers 14 residues. This specimen belongs to a study of T-cell memory formation after mild COVID-19. For the study at large: The study found TCR clusters largely donor specific. Study findings and constraints: Several responding clones turned up in pre-infection memory, indicating that cross-reactive memory may have taken part. Second-wave clones reaching peak frequency on day 37 lacked confirmed SARS-CoV-2 specificity. Clones shrinking from day 15 to 85 showed even CD4/CD8 mixes; later expanders tilted CD4+.

MiXCR, run by TCRdb on the 5' RACE reads, gives a single entry per CDR3 protein. The sample shows under 250,000 distinct CDR3 sequences, around 9.1% of them seen only once. Material for sequencing was PBMCs or a T cell subset sorted from them (not recorded which). The gene calls are TRBV6-6 and TRBJ1-3, with D unresolved. The source of this sequence is a man aged 18 to 29 who had mild COVID-19 (a few samples of this study predate the infection). Cell type and time point are not known. The CDR3 DNA is TGTGCCAGCAGTTACCTCACAGCTGGAAACACCATATATTTT. Translation: CASSYLTAGNTIYF.